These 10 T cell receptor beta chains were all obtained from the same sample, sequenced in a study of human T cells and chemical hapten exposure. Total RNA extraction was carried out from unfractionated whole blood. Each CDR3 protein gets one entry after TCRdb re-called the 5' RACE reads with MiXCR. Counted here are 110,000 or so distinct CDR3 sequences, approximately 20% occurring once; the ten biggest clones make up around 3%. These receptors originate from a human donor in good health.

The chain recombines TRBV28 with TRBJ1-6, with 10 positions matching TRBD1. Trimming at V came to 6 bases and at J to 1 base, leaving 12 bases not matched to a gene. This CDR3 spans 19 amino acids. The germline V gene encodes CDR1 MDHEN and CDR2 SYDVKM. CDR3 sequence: CASRLTGTGVESYNSPLHF. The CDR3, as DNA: TGTGCCAGCAGGCTTACCGGGACAGGGGTGGAATCCTATAATTCACCCCTCCACTTT. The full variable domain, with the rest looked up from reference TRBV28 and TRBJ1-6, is DVKVTQSSRYLVKRTGEKVFLECVQDMDHENMFWYRQDPGLGLRLIYFSYDVKMKEKGDIPEGYSVSREKKERFSLILESASTNQTSMYLCASRLTGTGVESYNSPLHFGNGTRLTVT.

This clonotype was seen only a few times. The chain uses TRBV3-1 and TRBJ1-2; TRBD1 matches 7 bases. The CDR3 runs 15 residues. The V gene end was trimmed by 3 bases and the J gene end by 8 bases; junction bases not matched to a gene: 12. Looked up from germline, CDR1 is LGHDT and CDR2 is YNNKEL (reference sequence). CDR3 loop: CASSQARTGPLGYTF. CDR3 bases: TGTGCCAGCAGCCAGGCAAGGACAGGACCCCTGGGCTACACCTTC. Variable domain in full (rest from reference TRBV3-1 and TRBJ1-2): DTAVSQTPKYLVTQMGNDKSIKCEQNLGHDTMYWYKQDSKKFLKIMFSYNNKELIINETVPNRFSPKSPDKAHLNLHINSLELGDSAVYFCASSQARTGPLGYTFGSGTRLTVV.

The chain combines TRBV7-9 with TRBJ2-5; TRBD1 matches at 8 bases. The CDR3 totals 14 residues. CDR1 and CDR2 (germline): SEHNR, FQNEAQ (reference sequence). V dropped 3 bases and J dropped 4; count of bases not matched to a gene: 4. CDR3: CASSFRTGLETQYF. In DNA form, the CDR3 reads TGTGCCAGCAGCTTTCGGACAGGGCTAGAGACCCAGTACTTC.

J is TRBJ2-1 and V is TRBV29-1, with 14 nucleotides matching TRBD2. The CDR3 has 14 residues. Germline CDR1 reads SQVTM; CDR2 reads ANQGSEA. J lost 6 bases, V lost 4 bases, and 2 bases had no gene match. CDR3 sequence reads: CSVGLAGGPNEQFF. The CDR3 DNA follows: TGCAGCGTTGGACTAGCGGGAGGGCCCAATGAGCAGTTCTTC.

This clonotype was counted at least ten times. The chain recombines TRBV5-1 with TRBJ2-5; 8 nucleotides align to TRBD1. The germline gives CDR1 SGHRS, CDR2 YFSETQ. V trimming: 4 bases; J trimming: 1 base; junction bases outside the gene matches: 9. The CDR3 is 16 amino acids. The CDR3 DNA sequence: TGCGCCAGCAGCAGAGGACAGGGTCGAACCCAAGAGACCCAGTACTTC. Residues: CASSRGQGRTQETQYF.

In DNA, the CDR3 is TGTGCCAGCTCACCAGCGGGAACTGGCCAAGAGACCCAGTACTTC. Translating it yields CASSPAGTGQETQYF. The V call is TRBV18, the J call TRBJ2-5; the D gene is possibly TRBD2 (6 bases). Per germline, CDR1 KGHSH and CDR2 LQKENI. V shed 2 bases and J shed 1 base, with 11 bases lying between them. The CDR3 consists of 15 residues.

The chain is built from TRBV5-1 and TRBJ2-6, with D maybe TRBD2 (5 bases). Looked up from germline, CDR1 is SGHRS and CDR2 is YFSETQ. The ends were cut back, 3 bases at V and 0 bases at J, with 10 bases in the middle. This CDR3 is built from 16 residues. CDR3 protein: CASSSGLTSGANVLTF. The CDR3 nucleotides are TGCGCCAGCAGCTCAGGACTGACCTCTGGGGCCAACGTCCTGACTTTC.

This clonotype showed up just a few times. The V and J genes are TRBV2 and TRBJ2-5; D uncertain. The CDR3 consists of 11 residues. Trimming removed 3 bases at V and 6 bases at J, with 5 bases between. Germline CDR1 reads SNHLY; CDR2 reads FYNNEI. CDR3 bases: TGTGCCAGCAGTGAGGTACAGACCCAGTACTTC. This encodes CASSEVQTQYF.

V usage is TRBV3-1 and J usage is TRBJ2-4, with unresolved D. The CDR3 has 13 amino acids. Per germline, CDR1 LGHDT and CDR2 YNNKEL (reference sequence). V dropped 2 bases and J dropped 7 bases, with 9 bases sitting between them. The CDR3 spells CASSQNRINIQYF. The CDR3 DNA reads TGTGCCAGCAGCCAAAATAGGATTAACATTCAGTACTTC.

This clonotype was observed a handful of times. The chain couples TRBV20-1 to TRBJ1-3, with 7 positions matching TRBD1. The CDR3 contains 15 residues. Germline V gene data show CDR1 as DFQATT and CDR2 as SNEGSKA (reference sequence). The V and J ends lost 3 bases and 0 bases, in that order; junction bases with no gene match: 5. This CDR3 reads CSAREGAASGNTIYF. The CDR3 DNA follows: TGCAGTGCTAGGGAGGGGGCTGCCTCTGGAAACACCATATATTTT.